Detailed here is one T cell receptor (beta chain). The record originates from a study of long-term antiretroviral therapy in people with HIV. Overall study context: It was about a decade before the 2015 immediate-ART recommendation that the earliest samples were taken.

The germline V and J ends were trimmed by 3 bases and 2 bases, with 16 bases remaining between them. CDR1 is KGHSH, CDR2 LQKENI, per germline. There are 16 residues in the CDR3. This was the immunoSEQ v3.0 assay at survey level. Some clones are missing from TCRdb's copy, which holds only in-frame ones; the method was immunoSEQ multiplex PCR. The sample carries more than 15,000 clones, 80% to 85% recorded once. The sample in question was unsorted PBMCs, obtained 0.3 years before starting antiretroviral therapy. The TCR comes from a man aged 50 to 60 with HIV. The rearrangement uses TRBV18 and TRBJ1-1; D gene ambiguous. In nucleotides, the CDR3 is TGTGCCAGCTCACCTACTGGCCAGGACTTCAACACTGAAGCTTTCTTT. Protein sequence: CASSPTGQDFNTEAFF.